This T cell receptor (beta chain) was profiled in a study of cytomegalovirus exposure and HLA in healthy donors. A note on this clone: The same CDR3 can be traced to other DNA sequences in this sample.

This CDR3 contains 11 residues. Germline CDR1 and CDR2: MDHEN and SYDVKM. V dropped 6 bases and J dropped 4 bases, with 6 bases sitting between them. Use of 60 Vbeta and 13 Jbeta primers characterized the PCR. The table came from immunoSEQ multiplex PCR; TCRdb's copy has only in-frame clones and leaves some out. Of roughly 130,000 clones listed, 65% to 75% are singletons. Sequencing was carried out using PBMCs. The TCR was taken from a man aged 35-49 years in good health and CMV-seropositive. V is TRBV28 and J is TRBJ1-2; D gene uncertain. The CDR3 nucleotides are TGTGCCAGCAGCGGGTCCTATGGCTACACCTTC. Residues: CASSGSYGYTF.